This T cell receptor beta chain was recorded in a study of identical twins (dated by TCRdb to between 2015 and 2016). Broadly, across the study: TCR alpha and beta repertoires from monozygotic twins, unrelated adults of various ages and cord blood were deep-sequenced to test whether fetal clonotypes persist. To rule out contamination, replicate twin experiments were performed at different times with different library preparation protocols.

What the authors observed across the whole study: Abundant cord blood beta clonotypes had fewer insertions, young adult naive repertoires showed a similar but weaker trend, and memory repertoires showed no such trend. A weaker excess of twin sharing was found in beta out-of-frame sequences because the signal-to-noise ratio was lowered by fewer shared sequences. Recombination models systematically underestimated out-of-frame TCR alpha sharing in monozygotic twins but agreed with sharing between unrelated individuals. Conclusions relied on cross-sectional statistical analysis, since the same donors could not be followed over many years. Compared with coincidental sharing between unrelated individuals, out-of-frame TCR alpha sequences shared between twins had an excess of sequences with low generation probability. Zero-insertion analyses could be partly confounded by invariant T cells such as MAIT and iNKT, although diverse VJ usage argued against such confounding for most clonotypes.

For this clonotype: Its recognized antigen is unknown. Per-base quality was not reported, and no clone a single base away is much larger than it.

Every donor in the study was a healthy Caucasian. The twin cohort comprised three pairs of female monozygotic twins, all aged roughly 18 to 29 years. CD4+ and CD8+ T cell populations were isolated with positive isolation kits from Invitrogen. The library was built by means of 5' RACE. The instrument given in TCRdb is Illumina HiSeq 2000. Template switching added a universal primer binding site, and the final cDNA carried a unique molecular identifier that allowed TCR cDNA molecules to be counted accurately. Specific primers in the conserved constant-segment region were used to synthesize first-strand cDNA for TCR alpha and beta chains. To control for contamination, every cDNA library was double barcoded, receiving both a SMART-Mk sample barcode and Illumina barcodes. TruSeq adapter sequences and Illumina sample barcodes were added in two successive PCR steps. Sequencing of the TCR alpha and beta cDNA libraries was done on the Illumina HiSeq platform using custom primers. As for how the authors treated the data: MiGEC processed the raw reads to extract unique molecular identifiers, while MiXCR was used to determine the CDR3 positions. Recombination models were inferred per individual with the repgenHMM and IGoR tools using an EM algorithm. The tcR package in R was used for shared clonotype analysis, with sharing normalized by the product of cloneset sizes. Out-of-frame nonproductive sequences were analyzed to study raw recombination free of thymic and clonal selection effects. In-frame beta chains were kept once TCRdb had trimmed the public reads at Q25 with fastp and called clones with MiXCR. Here each entry gathers all rows of one CDR3 protein and keeps the most common genes and DNA. These V and J calls rely on TCRdb rather than the paper's analysis. Present in this sample are approximately 530,000 distinct CDR3 sequences, about a fifth of which were seen just once. The leading ten clones occupy around 0.47% of the sample.

V drops 7 bases and J drops 8 bases, leaving 17 bases in between. The CDR3 spans 13 residues, from the cysteine through the phenylalanine. Of all the DNA, just the CDR3 is kept, 39 bases in frame from base 1. Per the germline V gene, SQVTM is the CDR1 and ANQGSEA is the CDR2. The data also belong to a second study, concerning yellow fever vaccine responses in identical twins. The second paper states: The authors reported that the T cell response to vaccination in identical twins appeared partly convergent and partly personalized. In identical twins, the study followed T cell clones that responded to the vaccine with precision.

The sequence derives from a woman in her late teens or twenties in good health. The chain employs TRBV29-1 and TRBJ1-4, with TRBD1 as a weak D call on 6 bases. Material: CD4+ T cells sorted from blood. CDR3 loop: CSADAGEGEKLFF. The DNA sequence is given as TGCAGCGCTGACGCAGGGGAGGGAGAAAAACTGTTTTTT.